A single sample is the source of the 27 T cell receptor beta chains below, sequenced in a study of response to subunit inactivated influenza vaccine. TCRdb re-analysed the RT-PCR reads in MiXCR, keeping a single row per CDR3 protein. The sample carries about 190,000 distinct CDR3 sequences, approximately 15% recorded once. The input for sequencing was CD8+ T cells sorted from PBMCs, taken 5 to 6 days after vaccination. The receptor set was obtained from a man in his fifties who received an inactivated influenza vaccine.

The sample holds many counts of this clonotype. V gene TRBV7-9 combines with J gene TRBJ2-1; D tentatively reads TRBD1 or TRBD2 (5 bases each). Germline-derived CDR1 and CDR2 are SEHNR and FQNEAQ (reference sequence). V lost 5 bases to trimming and J lost 5 bases, with 10 bases between them. There are 13 residues in the CDR3. The CDR3 coding sequence is TGTGCCAGCAGCCCGGGACGCCACAATGAGCAGTTCTTC. Its translation: CASSPGRHNEQFF.

This clonotype occurred a few times. The chain carries TRBV27 and TRBJ2-7; TRBD2 agrees at 8 bases. This CDR3 has 13 residues. Germline CDR1 MNHEY, CDR2 SMNVEV (reference sequence). V trimming: 6 bases; J trimming: 3 bases; junction bases outside the gene matches: 4. The CDR3 loop is CASSTSGGYEQYF. The DNA for the CDR3 is TGTGCCAGCAGCACCAGCGGGGGCTACGAGCAGTACTTC.

The J gene is TRBJ1-2, the V gene TRBV4-3; a weak D match, TRBD1 (6 bases). The germline CDR1 and CDR2 sequences are LGHNA and YSLEER. CDR3 length: 15 amino acids. Trimming took 0 bases from V and 4 from J, leaving 12 bases between them. CDR3 region: CASSQEFGQIYGYTF. The CDR3 DNA is TGCGCCAGCAGCCAAGAATTTGGACAGATCTATGGCTACACCTTC.

This clonotype has only a few counts. The gene calls are TRBV9 and TRBJ2-2; D gene unclear. CDR1 and CDR2 from the germline V gene are SGDLS and YYNGEE. This CDR3 spans 13 amino acids. The ends were cut back, 6 bases at V and 3 bases at J, with 9 bases in the middle. The CDR3 DNA reads as TGTGCCAGCACCTCTTGGGACACCGGGGAGCTGTTTTTT. It specifies CASTSWDTGELFF.

This clonotype showed up just a few times. The V and J genes are TRBV3-1 and TRBJ2-5; 12 bases align to TRBD2. This CDR3 region has 16 residues. Germline V gene data show CDR1 as LGHDT and CDR2 as YNNKEL (reference sequence). V lost 3 bases, J lost 5 bases, and 7 bases stayed unmatched. The CDR3 region is CASSQMTSGGSETQYF. The CDR3 nucleotides are TGTGCCAGCAGCCAGATGACTAGCGGGGGCTCGGAGACCCAGTACTTC.

There are many counts of this clonotype. The chain carries TRBV3-1 and TRBJ2-3; 9 bases match TRBD2. Germline CDR1 LGHDT, CDR2 YNNKEL (reference sequence). Unmatched junction bases numbered 4, after V lost 4 bases and J lost 2 bases. CDR3 length: 15 residues. This chain's CDR3 is CASSRRLADTDTQYF. For the CDR3, the DNA is TGTGCCAGCAGCCGAAGACTAGCGGACACAGATACGCAGTATTTT.

CDR3 region: CASSLSTTNTEAFF. CDR3 nucleotide sequence: TGCGCCAGCAGCTTGTCGACAACCAACACTGAAGCTTTCTTT. The chain recombines TRBV5-1 with TRBJ1-1; D remains unclear. This CDR3 spans 14 amino acids. Trimming stripped 1 base from V and 2 bases from J, with 9 bases between. Germline lookup yields CDR1 SGHRS and CDR2 YFSETQ.

In this sample, this clonotype turned up a few times. V gene TRBV7-3 combines with J gene TRBJ2-7; D is possibly TRBD1 (5 bases). Germline lookup yields CDR1 SGHTA and CDR2 FQGTGA. The CDR3 loop spans 16 amino acids. Trimming stripped 10 bases from V and 0 bases from J, with 22 bases between. CDR3 sequence: CATTTVGAVLSYEQYF. In DNA form, the CDR3 reads TGTGCCACTACGACGGTTGGGGCAGTACTCTCCTACGAGCAGTACTTC.

This sequence joins TRBV4-3 and TRBJ2-7, with 12 bases identical to TRBD2. The germline CDR1 and CDR2 sequences are LGHNA and YSLEER. Losses at the gene ends were 2 bases for V and 4 bases for J; bases not matched to a gene: 6. The CDR3 length is 16 residues. The CDR3: CASSQLWTSGNYEQYF. The CDR3, as DNA: TGCGCCAGCAGCCAACTATGGACTAGCGGGAATTACGAGCAGTACTTC.

This clonotype was seen a handful of times. The chain couples TRBV6-1 to TRBJ1-5, with D possibly TRBD1 on 5 matching bases. V was shortened by 1 base and J by 3 bases, with 13 bases between the two germline ends. Germline CDR1 reads MNHNS; CDR2 reads SASEGT. The CDR3 is 16 residues long. As DNA, the CDR3 is TGTGCCAGCAGTGAAGAGGGGACGGGGAACAATCAGCCCCAGCATTTT. Translating it yields CASSEEGTGNNQPQHF.

There are many counts of this clonotype. The rearrangement uses TRBV2 and TRBJ2-7, with D unclear. This CDR3 contains 13 residues. V was pared by 1 base and J by 3 bases, with 7 bases between. Germline assignment: CDR1 SNHLY and CDR2 FYNNEI. Here the CDR3 DNA reads TGTGCCAGCAGTGAAGGGTTCAGCTACGAGCAGTACTTC. This codes for CASSEGFSYEQYF.

The chain is built from TRBV7-6 and TRBJ2-7; D ambiguous. The V and J ends lost 2 bases and 6 bases respectively, with 14 bases between them. The CDR3 is 14 residues long. Germline CDR1 is SGHVS and CDR2 is FNYEAQ. The CDR3 DNA reads as TGTGCCAGCAGCTTACCGGGCACGATGGGCGAGCAGTACTTC. This translates into CASSLPGTMGEQYF. Variable domain in full (rest from reference TRBV7-6 and TRBJ2-7): GAGVSQSPRYKVTKRGQDVALRCDPISGHVSLYWYRQALGQGPEFLTYFNYEAQQDKSGLPNDRFSAERPEGSISTLTIQRTEQRDSAMYRCASSLPGTMGEQYFGPGTRLTVT.

Concerning this clonotype: No DNA is shown, since the ends of the CDR3 on it are uncertain; the CDR3 is the one TCRdb lists. The rearrangement uses TRBV6-5 and TRBJ2-5; the table's D call of TRBD2 was not tested on the DNA. The CDR3 has 16 residues if both end residues are counted. The germline gives CDR1 MNHEY, CDR2 SVGAGI. This chain's CDR3 is CASSTSGLAGAETQYF.

This clonotype has at least ten counts. This chain uses TRBV28 with TRBJ2-2; D remains ambiguous. In germline, CDR1 is MDHEN, CDR2 SYDVKM. The CDR3 covers 12 residues. Trimming took 11 bases from V and 2 from J, leaving 9 bases between them. CDR3 bases: TGTGCCCACCAAGACAACACCGGGGAGCTGTTTTTT. Amino acid sequence: CAHQDNTGELFF.

The V gene is TRBV29-1, the J gene TRBJ2-7; 8 positions match TRBD1. Germline CDR1 SQVTM, CDR2 ANQGSEA. The V gene end was trimmed by 1 base and the J gene end by 4 bases; junction bases not matched to a gene: 6. The CDR3 loop spans 14 amino acids. The CDR3 here is CSVEAGDRLYEQYF. CDR3 sequence (DNA): TGCAGCGTTGAAGCCGGGGACAGGTTGTACGAGCAGTACTTC.

The CDR3 coding sequence is TGTGCCAGCAGTTACGGCGGACCCGGGGAGCTGTTTTTT. This translates into CASSYGGPGELFF. The V call is TRBV6-2 or TRBV6-3, the J call TRBJ2-2; D uncertain. The germline V gene encodes CDR1 MNHEY and CDR2 SVGEGT. The V end lost 2 bases, the J end lost 6 bases, and 7 bases lay between the germline ends. The CDR3 sequence is 13 residues long.

This clonotype was recorded at least ten times. The chain links TRBV27 to TRBJ2-1; TRBD2 agrees at 7 bases. V shed 4 bases and J 0 bases; nucleotides not matched to a gene: 6. Germline V lookup: CDR1 MNHEY, CDR2 SMNVEV (reference sequence). This CDR3 contains 16 residues. CDR3 protein: CASSSSGVTSYNEQFF. The CDR3 DNA reads as TGTGCCAGCAGTTCCAGCGGGGTGACCTCCTACAATGAGCAGTTCTTC.

V is TRBV6-2 or TRBV6-3 and J is TRBJ2-2, with TRBD2 matching 11 bases. Looked up from germline, CDR1 is MNHEY and CDR2 is SVGEGT. The CDR3 contains 19 residues. V trimming: 6 bases; J trimming: 0 bases; junction bases outside the gene matches: 12. The CDR3 bases are TGTGCCAGCAGCCCCTTTAAGACTAGCGGGGACGCGAACACCGGGGAGCTGTTTTTT. Protein sequence: CASSPFKTSGDANTGELFF.

This clonotype was detected only a few times. The chain employs TRBV7-2 and TRBJ1-5, with 7 bases fitting TRBD1. CDR1 and CDR2 (germline): SGHTA, FQGNSA. V shed 3 bases and J 4 bases; nucleotides not matched to a gene: 9. This CDR3 is built from 16 residues. CDR3 in DNA: TGTGCCAGCAGCTTGGCAGGGGGGATGCAGAATCAGCCCCAGCATTTT. Protein sequence: CASSLAGGMQNQPQHF.

V gene TRBV27 combines with J gene TRBJ2-2; D call uncertain. The V gene lost 2 bases and the J gene lost 4 bases, with 5 bases spanning the gap. This CDR3 is 13 amino acids long. CDR1 is MNHEY, CDR2 SMNVEV, per germline (reference sequence). This CDR3 is CASSLIGTGELFF. CDR3 bases: TGTGCCAGCAGTTTAATCGGCACCGGGGAGCTGTTTTTT.

The V gene is TRBV7-9, the J gene TRBJ2-5, with 9 bases matching TRBD2. The germline V gene has CDR1 SEHNR and CDR2 FQNEAQ (reference sequence). The CDR3 loop spans 16 amino acids. V dropped 3 bases and J dropped 0; count of bases not matched to a gene: 5. The CDR3, as DNA: TGTGCCAGCAGCTTCTCTAGCGGGGCGAACCAAGAGACCCAGTACTTC. Encoded protein: CASSFSSGANQETQYF.

The chain has TRBV9 and TRBJ2-1; 7 nucleotides line up with TRBD2. The CDR3 covers 16 residues. Germline V gene sequence: CDR1 SGDLS, CDR2 YYNGEE. Germline trimming cut 3 bases from V and 8 bases from J; bases unmatched to any gene: 14. The CDR3 loop is CASSAYGGSSFDEQFF. CDR3 DNA sequence: TGTGCCAGCAGCGCTTACGGGGGGTCTAGTTTCGATGAGCAGTTCTTC.

Here the CDR3 reads CASGPSPYEQYF. The CDR3 DNA follows: TGTGCCAGCGGGCCTTCGCCCTACGAGCAGTACTTC. The gene calls are TRBV9 and TRBJ2-7; no reliable D call. This CDR3 has 12 residues. In germline, CDR1 is SGDLS, CDR2 YYNGEE. V was shortened by 7 bases and J by 2 bases, with 10 bases between the two germline ends.

This clonotype was seen a few times. This rearrangement joins TRBV24-1 to TRBJ2-7; 7 bases align to TRBD1. The J segment lost 5 bases and the V segment lost 4 bases, leaving 4 bases of the junction unmatched. The CDR3 consists of 13 residues. Per the germline V gene, CDR1 is KGHDR and CDR2 is SFDVKD. CDR3 region: CATSEGTADEQYF. For the CDR3, the DNA is TGTGCCACCAGTGAAGGGACAGCTGACGAGCAGTACTTC.

This clonotype was seen only a few times. V is TRBV6-1 and J is TRBJ2-7; D ambiguous. The V and J ends lost 0 bases and 3 bases respectively, with 12 bases between them. CDR3 size: 15 residues. CDR1 MNHNS and CDR2 SASEGT come from the germline V gene. The CDR3 nucleotides are TGTGCCAGCAGTGAAGCAGGGATAGGTCTCTACGAGCAGTACTTC. Its protein is CASSEAGIGLYEQYF.

This rearrangement joins TRBV7-8 to TRBJ2-7; D may correspond to TRBD1 or TRBD2 (5 bases each). The CDR3 contains 14 residues. Germline-derived CDR1 and CDR2 are SGHVS and FQNEAQ. Trimming shortened V by 8 bases and J by 2 bases, and 16 bases separated the two germline ends. The CDR3 sequence: CASGPGLGAYEQYF. In DNA, the CDR3 is TGTGCCAGCGGCCCGGGGCTAGGGGCCTACGAGCAGTACTTC. Full variable domain (outside the CDR3, taken from reference TRBV7-8 and TRBJ2-7): GAGVSQSPRYKVAKRGQDVALRCDPISGHVSLFWYQQALGQGPEFLTYFQNEAQLDKSGLPSDRFFAERPEGSVSTLKIQRTQQEDSAVYLCASGPGLGAYEQYFGPGTRLTVT.

The V gene is TRBV6-2 or TRBV6-3, the J gene TRBJ2-5; possible D gene TRBD2, 6 bases. V lost 7 bases to trimming and J lost 4 bases, with 22 bases between them. The length of the CDR3 is 16 residues. Germline CDR1 is MNHEY and CDR2 is SVGEGT. This CDR3 is CASTSTGTPTPETQYF. The CDR3 coding sequence is TGTGCCAGCACCTCGACCGGGACTCCTACCCCAGAGACCCAGTACTTC.